This T cell receptor (beta chain) was observed in a study of blood T cell repertoires in COVID-19. For the study at large: COVID-19 samples from acute and convalescent phases originated in the United States, Italy and Spain. Sources were T cells, B-cell-depleted T cells, or PBMCs; the material itself was cDNA or gDNA.

This CDR3 region has 16 residues. Trimming pared 0 bases from V and 3 bases from J, leaving 15 bases between. CDR1 and CDR2 (germline): MGHRA, YSYEKL. Methods used by the authors: The assay estimated nucleated cells by amplifying reference gene primers. Sequencing used immunoSEQ multiplex PCR; TCRdb keeps in-frame clones, though not all of them. That table furnishes V, J and clone size, whereas the DNA furnished D and trimming. The top ten clones hold 13% of a sample with 45,000 to 60,000 clones, around 84% of them seen once. This clone has a handful of counts. The chain carries TRBV4-1 and TRBJ2-7; TRBD1 might be the D (6 bases). The sequencing input was peripheral blood. This sequence was found in a woman of 80 years or more with acute or convalescent COVID-19. For the CDR3, the DNA is TGCGCCAGCAGCCAAGATCCGACAGGCGGGTACTACGAGCAGTACTTC. It is translated as CASSQDPTGGYYEQYF.